Listed below are T cell receptor beta chains from one sample, sequenced in a study of blood T cell repertoires in COVID-19. Libraries were prepared by immunoSEQ multiplex PCR; TCRdb keeps only in-frame clonotypes and omits some of them. The sample has around 360,000 clones; approximately 89% are singletons. The material sequenced was peripheral blood. The receptors stem from a woman in her thirties with COVID-19, enrolled during active disease. Both conserved end residues are trimmed from each CDR3. The size of a clone is reported for some rows only, either as once, few or many, or as a class for expanded clones.

CDR3 protein | J gene | clone size | V gene
ASSWTGDEQF | TRBJ2-1 | . | TRBV7-6
ASSLTPSGPEQF | TRBJ2-1 | . | TRBV7-3
ATSDVSGSRVGELF | TRBJ2-2 | . | TRBV24-1
ASSSTTENTGELF | TRBJ2-2 | . | TRBV28
ASSVAGRTGELF | TRBJ2-2 | . | TRBV6-1
ASSPPSGQGDYGYT | TRBJ1-2 | . | TRBV18
ASTPPSGVQNTEAF | TRBJ1-1 | . | TRBV19
ASMGPTMNTEAF | TRBJ1-1 | . | TRBV19
ASSSGTGSTDTQY | TRBJ2-3 | . | TRBV7-3
ASSPGQVGGTEAF | TRBJ1-1 | few | TRBV5-1
ASSPGADTQY | TRBJ2-3 | . | TRBV12-3/TRBV12-4
ASGLNGYTEAF | TRBJ1-1 | . | TRBV12-5
ASSRTLSNQPQH | TRBJ1-5 | . | TRBV6-5
ASKRTGGTQETQY | TRBJ2-5 | . | TRBV5-1